This entry describes one TCR beta chain. The sample originates from a study of blood T cell repertoires in COVID-19. CDR1 and CDR2 from the germline V gene are SGHDT and YYEEEE. V dropped 1 base and J dropped 2; count of bases not matched to a gene: 3. This CDR3 contains 14 residues. Clones were sequenced by immunoSEQ multiplex PCR, and TCRdb holds only the in-frame ones, with some missing. The sample yields 150,000 to 200,000 clones, roughly 78% seen once. This chain joins TRBV5-6 and TRBJ2-7, with 7 bases aligning to TRBD1. The clonotype originates from a man in his 70s with active or convalescent COVID-19. What was sequenced was peripheral blood. Written as DNA, the CDR3 is TGTGCCAGCAGCTTGACAGGGGCCACCTACGAGCAGTACTTC. It codes for CASSLTGATYEQYF. The full variable domain, in which reference TRBV5-6 and TRBJ2-7 provide the parts outside the CDR3, is DAGVTQSPTHLIKTRGQQVTLRCSPKSGHDTVSWYQQALGQGPQFIFQYYEEEERQRGNFPDRFSGHQFPNYSSELNVNALLLGDSALYLCASSLTGATYEQYFGPGTRLTVT.